Described below is a single TCR beta chain sequence and its context. Its antigen remains unidentified. PCR amplification relied on 60 Vbeta primers (plus 13 Jbeta primers). Authors' methods: As a later analysis found, there were 80 million or so unique TCR beta chains, of which some 10 million were shared. TCRdb's table, derived via immunoSEQ multiplex PCR, lists solely in-frame clones and lacks some. V and J calls plus clone size are reproduced from that table; the DNA served to infer D and trimming. The sample lists around 130,000 clones; 65% to 90% were seen once. This entry belongs to a study of cytomegalovirus exposure and HLA in healthy donors. Overall study results and limits: Cytomegalovirus association was assigned to over 150 TCR beta chains. Through in vitro validation, a few CMV-associated chains were shown to be specific for CMV antigens. When presence/absence was analysed, sequencing depth was taken to be roughly uniform across donors.

Trimming cost V 7 bases and J 0 bases, with 12 bases left between them. The length of the CDR3 is 14 residues. The V gene's germline CDR1 is LNHDA and CDR2 SQIVND (reference sequence). The chain couples TRBV19 to TRBJ1-1; maybe TRBD1 (6 bases). The receptor's source is a woman under 30 in good health and CMV-seropositive. The sample taken for sequencing was PBMCs. The CDR3 spells CASNLDRLNTEAFF. The CDR3 nucleotides are TGTGCCAGTAACCTGGACAGACTGAACACTGAAGCTTTCTTT.